This T cell receptor beta chain was obtained from a study of T cell clusters in autoimmune cytopenias. The overall study: Per sample, median TRB depth was around 50,000 reads, yielding a median roughly 2,000 distinct clonotypes. Study-wide findings and caveats: Primary autoimmune cytopenia patients appeared to lack physiological T cell clusters present in healthy donors. TRB repertoire shifts in secondary cytopenia and chronic lymphocytic leukemia mostly reflected lymphoma, not autoimmunity.

TRB was amplified by touch-down multiplex PCR, primer pools A and B combined. TCRdb re-called the multiplex PCR reads and shows each CDR3 protein once, DNA omitted. The repertoire table contains 3,100 or so distinct CDR3 sequences. Each sample's input was around 250 ng genomic DNA, about 38,000 genome equivalents. CDR3 length equals 15 residues. CDR1 is GTSNPN, CDR2 SVGIG, per germline (reference sequence). Notes on this clonotype: The target antigen is unknown.

The material sequenced was peripheral blood. The sequence derives from a human donor with an autoimmune cytopenia or autoimmune hepatitis (not recorded which). The rearrangement uses TRBV30 and TRBJ2-2; with no DNA, the TCRdb D assignment of TRBD1 cannot be verified. CDR3 amino acids: CAWNLQGALSGELFF.